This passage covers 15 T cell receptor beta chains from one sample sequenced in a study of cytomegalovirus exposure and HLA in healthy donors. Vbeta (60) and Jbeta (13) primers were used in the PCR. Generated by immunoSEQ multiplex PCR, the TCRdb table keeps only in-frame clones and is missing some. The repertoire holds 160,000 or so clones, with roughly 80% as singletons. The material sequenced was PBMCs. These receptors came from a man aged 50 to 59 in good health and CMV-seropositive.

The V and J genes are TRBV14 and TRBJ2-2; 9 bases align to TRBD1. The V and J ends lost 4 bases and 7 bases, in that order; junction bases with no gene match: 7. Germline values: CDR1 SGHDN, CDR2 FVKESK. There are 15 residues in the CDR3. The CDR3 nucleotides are TGTGCCAGCAGCCCGACAGGGGGAAATCGCGGGGAGCTGTTTTTT. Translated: CASSPTGGNRGELFF.

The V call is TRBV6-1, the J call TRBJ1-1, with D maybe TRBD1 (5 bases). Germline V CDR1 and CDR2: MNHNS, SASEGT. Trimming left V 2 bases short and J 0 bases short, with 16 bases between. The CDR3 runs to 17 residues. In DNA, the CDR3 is TGTGCCAGCAGTGAAAGGGGAACAGCGGGTATGAACACTGAAGCTTTCTTT. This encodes CASSERGTAGMNTEAFF.

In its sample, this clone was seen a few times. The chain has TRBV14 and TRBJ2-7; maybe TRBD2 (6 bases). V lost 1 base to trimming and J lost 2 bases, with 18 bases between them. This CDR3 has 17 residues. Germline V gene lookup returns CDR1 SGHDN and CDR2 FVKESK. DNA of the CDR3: TGTGCCAGCAGCCAAGGATCGGGAGTCGTGGAAGCCTACGAGCAGTACTTC. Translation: CASSQGSGVVEAYEQYF.

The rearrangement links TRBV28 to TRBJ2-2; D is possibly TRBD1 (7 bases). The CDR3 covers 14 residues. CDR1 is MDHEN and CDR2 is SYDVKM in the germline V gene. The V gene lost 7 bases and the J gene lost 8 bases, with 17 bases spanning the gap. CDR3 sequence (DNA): TGTGCCAGCACCCGCCAGGGGGGATCGGGGGAGCTGTTTTTT. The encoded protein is CASTRQGGSGELFF.

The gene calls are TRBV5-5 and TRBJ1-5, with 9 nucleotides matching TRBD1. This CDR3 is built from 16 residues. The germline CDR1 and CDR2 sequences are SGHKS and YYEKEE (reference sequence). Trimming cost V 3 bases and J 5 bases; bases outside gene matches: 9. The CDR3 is CASSSLPGQGDQPQHF. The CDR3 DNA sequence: TGTGCCAGCAGCTCGCTACCGGGACAGGGTGATCAGCCCCAGCATTTT. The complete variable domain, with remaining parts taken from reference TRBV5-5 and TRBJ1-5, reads DAGVTQSPTHLIKTRGQQVTLRCSPISGHKSVSWYQQVLGQGPQFIFQYYEKEERGRGNFPDRFSARQFPNYSSELNVNALLLGDSALYLCASSSLPGQGDQPQHFGDGTRLSIL.

CDR3 amino acids: CASSIRVVTEAFF. CDR3 DNA: TGTGCCAGTAGTATACGGGTTGTCACTGAAGCTTTCTTT. V and J are TRBV19 and TRBJ1-1, with no clear D. The V and J ends lost 2 bases and 4 bases respectively, with 8 bases between them. From germline, CDR1 is LNHDA and CDR2 SQIVND (reference sequence). The CDR3 is made up of 13 amino acids.

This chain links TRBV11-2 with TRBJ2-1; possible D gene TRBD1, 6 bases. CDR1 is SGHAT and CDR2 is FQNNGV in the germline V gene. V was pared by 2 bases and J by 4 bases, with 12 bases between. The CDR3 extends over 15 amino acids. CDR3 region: CASSLRAQGYNEQFF. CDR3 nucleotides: TGTGCCAGCAGCTTAAGAGCACAGGGTTACAATGAGCAGTTCTTC.

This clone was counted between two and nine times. CDR3 bases: TGTGCCAGCAGTGCCGGGACTAGGGGCTCGAACACCGGGGAGCTGTTTTTT. Translating gives CASSAGTRGSNTGELFF. The V gene is TRBV9, the J gene TRBJ2-2; the match to TRBD2 covers 8 bases. The V gene end was trimmed by 5 bases and the J gene end by 0 bases; junction bases not matched to a gene: 9. The length of the CDR3 is 17 residues. Per germline, CDR1 SGDLS and CDR2 YYNGEE.

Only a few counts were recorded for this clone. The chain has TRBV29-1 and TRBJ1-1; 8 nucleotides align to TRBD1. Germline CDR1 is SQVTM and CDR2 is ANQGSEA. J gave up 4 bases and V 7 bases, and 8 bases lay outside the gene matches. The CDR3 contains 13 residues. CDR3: CSGRTGKSTEAFF. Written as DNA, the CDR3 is TGCAGCGGAAGGACAGGGAAGAGCACTGAAGCTTTCTTT.

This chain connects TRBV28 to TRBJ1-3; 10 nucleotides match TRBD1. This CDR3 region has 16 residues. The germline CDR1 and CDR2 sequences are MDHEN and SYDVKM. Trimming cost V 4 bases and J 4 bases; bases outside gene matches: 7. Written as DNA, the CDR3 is TGTGCCAGCAGTTCTCCGGGGACAGGGGACGGAAACACCATATATTTT. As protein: CASSSPGTGDGNTIYF.

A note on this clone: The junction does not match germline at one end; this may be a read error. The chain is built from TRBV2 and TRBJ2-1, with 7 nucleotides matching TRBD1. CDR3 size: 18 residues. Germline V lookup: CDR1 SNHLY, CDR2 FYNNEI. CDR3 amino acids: CASREVTKRDSFLNEQFF. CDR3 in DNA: TGTGCCAGCAGAGAAGTAACTAAACGGGACAGTTTTCTTAATGAGCAGTTCTTC.

CDR3 nucleotide sequence: TGTGCCAGCAGCGCCCGACTAGTCGACACAGATACGCAGTATTTT. Amino acid sequence: CASSARLVDTDTQYF. The rearrangement uses TRBV9 and TRBJ2-3; maybe TRBD2 (6 bases). The CDR3 runs 15 residues. Trimming shortened V by 3 bases and J by 2 bases, and 13 bases separated the two germline ends. Germline lookup yields CDR1 SGDLS and CDR2 YYNGEE.

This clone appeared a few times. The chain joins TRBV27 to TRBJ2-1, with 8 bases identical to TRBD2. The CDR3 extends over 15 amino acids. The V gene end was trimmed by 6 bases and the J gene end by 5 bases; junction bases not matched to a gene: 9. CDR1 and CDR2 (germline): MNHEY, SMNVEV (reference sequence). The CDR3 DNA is TGTGCCAGCAGAAAGTGGGGACTAGTCCACAATGAGCAGTTCTTC. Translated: CASRKWGLVHNEQFF.

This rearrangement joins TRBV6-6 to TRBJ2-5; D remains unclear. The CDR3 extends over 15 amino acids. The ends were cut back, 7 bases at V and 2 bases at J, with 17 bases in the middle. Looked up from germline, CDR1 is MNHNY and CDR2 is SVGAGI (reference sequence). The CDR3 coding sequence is TGTGCCAGCACCCGTATCGTTACTTGGCAAGAGACCCAGTACTTC. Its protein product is CASTRIVTWQETQYF.

CDR3 sequence reads: CASSTRTGGSYNQPQHF. The CDR3 bases are TGTGCCAGTAGTACACGGACGGGGGGGTCCTACAATCAGCCCCAGCATTTT. The V gene is TRBV19, the J gene TRBJ1-5; tentative D call: TRBD1 (5 bases). Trimming removed 4 bases at V and 3 bases at J, with 19 bases between. The CDR3 is 17 residues long. CDR1 LNHDA and CDR2 SQIVND come from the germline V gene (reference sequence).